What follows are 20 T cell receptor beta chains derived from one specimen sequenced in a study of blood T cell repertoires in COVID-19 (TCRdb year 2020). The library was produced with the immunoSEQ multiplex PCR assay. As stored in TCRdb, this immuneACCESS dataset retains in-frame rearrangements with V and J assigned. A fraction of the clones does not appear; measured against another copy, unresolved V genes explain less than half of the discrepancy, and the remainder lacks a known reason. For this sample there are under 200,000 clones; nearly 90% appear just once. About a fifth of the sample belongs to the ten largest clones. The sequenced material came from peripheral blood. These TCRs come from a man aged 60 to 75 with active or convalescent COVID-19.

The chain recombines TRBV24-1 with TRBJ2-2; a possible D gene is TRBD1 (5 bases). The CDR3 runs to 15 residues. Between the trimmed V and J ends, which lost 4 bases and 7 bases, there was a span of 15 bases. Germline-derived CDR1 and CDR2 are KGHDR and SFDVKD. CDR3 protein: CATSDPGAYGGELFF. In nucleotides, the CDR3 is TGTGCCACCAGTGACCCTGGGGCGTATGGCGGGGAGCTGTTTTTT.

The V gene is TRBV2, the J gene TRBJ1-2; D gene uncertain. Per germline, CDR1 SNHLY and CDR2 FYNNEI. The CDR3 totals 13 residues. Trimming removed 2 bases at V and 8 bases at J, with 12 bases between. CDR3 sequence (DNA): TGTGCCAGCAGTGAAAGTTGGCATCAGGGCTACACCTTC. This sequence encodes CASSESWHQGYTF.

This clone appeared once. CDR3 protein: CASRIPGQNYGYTF. The CDR3 DNA sequence: TGTGCCAGTAGAATCCCGGGACAGAACTATGGCTACACCTTC. V and J are TRBV19 and TRBJ1-2; TRBD1 matches at 7 bases. The CDR3 spans 14 residues. CDR1 LNHDA and CDR2 SQIVND come from the germline V gene (reference sequence). V dropped 6 bases and J dropped 2; count of bases not matched to a gene: 6.

The CDR3: CASRAGTFTLHF. CDR3 coding DNA: TGTGCCAGCAGGGCAGGGACTTTCACCCTCCACTTT. This chain connects TRBV6-5 to TRBJ1-6, with D maybe TRBD1 (5 bases). CDR3 length: 12 residues. The V end lost 6 bases, the J end lost 14 bases, and 14 bases lay between the germline ends. In germline, CDR1 is MNHEY, CDR2 SVGAGI.

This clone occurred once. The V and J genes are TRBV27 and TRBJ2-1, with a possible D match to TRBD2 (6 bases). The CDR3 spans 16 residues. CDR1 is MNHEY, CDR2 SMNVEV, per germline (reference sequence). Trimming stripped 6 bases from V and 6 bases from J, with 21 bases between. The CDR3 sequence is CASSPFEAGSRNEQFF. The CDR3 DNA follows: TGTGCCAGCAGCCCCTTCGAGGCGGGGAGCCGCAATGAGCAGTTCTTC.

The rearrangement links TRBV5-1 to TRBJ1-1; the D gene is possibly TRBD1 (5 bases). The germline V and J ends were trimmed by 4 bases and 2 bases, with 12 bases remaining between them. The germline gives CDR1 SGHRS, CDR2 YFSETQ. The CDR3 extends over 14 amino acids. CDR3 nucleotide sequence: TGCGCCAGCAGCGTGCTGGGGGGAAACACTGAAGCTTTCTTT. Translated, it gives CASSVLGGNTEAFF.

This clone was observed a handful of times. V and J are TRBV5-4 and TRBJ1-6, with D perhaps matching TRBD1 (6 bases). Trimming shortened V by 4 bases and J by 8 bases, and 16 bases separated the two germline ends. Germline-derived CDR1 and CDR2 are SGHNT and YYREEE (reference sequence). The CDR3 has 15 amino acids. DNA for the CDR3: TGTGCCAGCAGCCGACGGACGGGGGGCGATTCACCCCTCCACTTT. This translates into CASSRRTGGDSPLHF.

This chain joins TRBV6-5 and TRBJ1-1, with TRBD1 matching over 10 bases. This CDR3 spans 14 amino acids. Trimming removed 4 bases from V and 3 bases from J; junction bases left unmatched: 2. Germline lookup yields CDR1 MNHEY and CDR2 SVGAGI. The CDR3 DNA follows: TGTGCCAGCAGTTCCGGACAGGGGGACACTGAAGCTTTCTTT. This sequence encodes CASSSGQGDTEAFF.

CDR3 in DNA: TGTGCCAGCACTCAGGGGGCCGATAAGAACACTGAAGCTTTCTTT. It is translated as CASTQGADKNTEAFF. This chain joins TRBV6-5 and TRBJ1-1; 8 bases align to TRBD1. Germline V gives CDR1 MNHEY, CDR2 SVGAGI. With V trimmed by 7 bases and J by 1 base, 8 bases remained unmatched. The CDR3 has 15 amino acids.

CDR3 amino acids: CASSFGDRDGQPQHF. The CDR3 bases are TGTGCCAGCAGCTTCGGGGACAGGGATGGTCAGCCCCAGCATTTT. V gene TRBV5-6 combines with J gene TRBJ1-5; 9 bases match TRBD1. Germline V lookup: CDR1 SGHDT, CDR2 YYEEEE. The V gene end was trimmed by 2 bases and the J gene end by 6 bases; junction bases not matched to a gene: 6. The CDR3 has 15 residues.

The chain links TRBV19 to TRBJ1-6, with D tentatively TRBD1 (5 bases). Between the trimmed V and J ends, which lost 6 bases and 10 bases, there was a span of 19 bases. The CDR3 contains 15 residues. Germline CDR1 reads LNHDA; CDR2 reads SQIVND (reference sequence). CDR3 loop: CASSDLQDASSPLHF. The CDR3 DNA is TGTGCCAGTAGCGACTTACAGGACGCGAGCTCACCCCTCCACTTT.

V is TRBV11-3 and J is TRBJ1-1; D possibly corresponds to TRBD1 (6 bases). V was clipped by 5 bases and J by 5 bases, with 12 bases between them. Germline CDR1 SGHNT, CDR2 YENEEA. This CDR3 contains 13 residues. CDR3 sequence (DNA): TGTGCCAGCAGCAAAGAGGGGGGGACTGAAGCTTTCTTT. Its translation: CASSKEGGTEAFF.

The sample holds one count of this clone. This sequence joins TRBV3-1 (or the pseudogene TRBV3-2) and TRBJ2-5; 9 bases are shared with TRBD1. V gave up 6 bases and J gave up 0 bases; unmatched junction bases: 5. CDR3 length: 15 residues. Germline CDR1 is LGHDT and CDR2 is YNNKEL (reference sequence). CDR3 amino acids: CASSSGDRDQETQYF. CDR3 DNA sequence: TGTGCCAGCAGTTCGGGGGACAGGGACCAAGAGACCCAGTACTTC.

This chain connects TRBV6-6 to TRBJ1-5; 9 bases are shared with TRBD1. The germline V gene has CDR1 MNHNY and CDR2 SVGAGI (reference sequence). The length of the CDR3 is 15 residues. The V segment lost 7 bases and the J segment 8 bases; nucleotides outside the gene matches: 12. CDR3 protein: CASTLLGTGREPQHF. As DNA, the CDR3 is TGTGCCAGCACTCTTTTAGGGACAGGGCGAGAGCCCCAGCATTTT.

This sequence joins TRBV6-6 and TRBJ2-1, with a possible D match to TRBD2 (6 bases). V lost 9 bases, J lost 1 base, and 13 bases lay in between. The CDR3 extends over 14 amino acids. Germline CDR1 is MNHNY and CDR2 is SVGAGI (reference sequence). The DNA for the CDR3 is TGTGCCAGTAGAGGAGGGAAATCCTACAATGAGCAGTTCTTC. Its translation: CASRGGKSYNEQFF.

In nucleotides, the CDR3 is TGTGCCAGCGGGGGACAGGGGGGTACTGAAGCTTTCTTT. This codes for CASGGQGGTEAFF. This chain uses TRBV2 with TRBJ1-1; 11 bases agree with TRBD1. The CDR3 runs to 13 residues. The germline gives CDR1 SNHLY, CDR2 FYNNEI. J lost 5 bases, V lost 8 bases, and 4 bases had no gene match.

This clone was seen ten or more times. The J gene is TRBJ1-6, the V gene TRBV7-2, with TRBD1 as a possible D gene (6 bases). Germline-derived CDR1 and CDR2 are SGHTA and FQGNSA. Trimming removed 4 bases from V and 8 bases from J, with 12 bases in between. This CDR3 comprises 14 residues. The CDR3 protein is CASSWGPMDSPLHF. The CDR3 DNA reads TGTGCCAGCAGCTGGGGGCCGATGGATTCACCCCTCCACTTT.

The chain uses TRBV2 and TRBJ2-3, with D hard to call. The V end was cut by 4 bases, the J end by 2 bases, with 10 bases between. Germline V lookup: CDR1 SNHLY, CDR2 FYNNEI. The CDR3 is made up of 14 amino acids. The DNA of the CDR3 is TGTGCCAGCAGTGCGGGTCCCTTCACAGATACGCAGTATTTT. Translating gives CASSAGPFTDTQYF.

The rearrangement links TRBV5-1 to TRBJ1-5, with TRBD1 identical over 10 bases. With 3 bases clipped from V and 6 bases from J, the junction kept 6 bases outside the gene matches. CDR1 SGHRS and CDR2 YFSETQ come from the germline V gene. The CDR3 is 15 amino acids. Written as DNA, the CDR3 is TGCGCCAGCAGCTCCCGGGACAGGGGTTGTCAGCCCCAGCATTTT. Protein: CASSSRDRGCQPQHF.

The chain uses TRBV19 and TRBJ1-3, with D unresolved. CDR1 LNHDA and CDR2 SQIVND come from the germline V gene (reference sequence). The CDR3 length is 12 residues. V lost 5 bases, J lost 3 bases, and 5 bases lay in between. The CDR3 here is CASSSLGNTIYF. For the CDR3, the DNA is TGTGCCAGTAGTTCCCTTGGAAACACCATATATTTT.